Each of the 3 T cell receptor beta chains below was sequenced from the same sample in a study of cytomegalovirus exposure and HLA in healthy donors. The assay was immunoSEQ multiplex PCR, and TCRdb's table has in-frame clones only and misses some. The sample yields 150,000 to 200,000 clones, more than 70% seen once. The specimen sequenced was PBMCs. The receptors were gathered from a man aged 30 to 39 in good health and CMV-seropositive.

The chain recombines TRBV28 with TRBJ2-7, with 7 bases matching TRBD2. The length of the CDR3 is 13 residues. Germline V gene sequence: CDR1 MDHEN, CDR2 SYDVKM. The ends lost 7 bases at V and 5 bases at J; junction bases unmatched: 8. CDR3 sequence (DNA): TGTGCCAGCAATGGCGGGAGTATTGACGAGCAGTACTTC. It is translated as CASNGGSIDEQYF.

The chain has TRBV7-2 and TRBJ1-2; D is undetermined. V lost 7 bases to trimming and J lost 4 bases, with 16 bases between them. The CDR3 is 14 amino acids. Per germline, CDR1 SGHTA and CDR2 FQGNSA. CDR3 amino acids: CASTESGRVYGYTF. In nucleotides, the CDR3 is TGTGCCAGCACCGAATCTGGGCGAGTCTATGGCTACACCTTC.

The V and J genes are TRBV9 and TRBJ1-3, with 10 bases matching TRBD1. Germline V gives CDR1 SGDLS, CDR2 YYNGEE. This CDR3 is 14 amino acids long. V lost 7 bases, J lost 1 base, and 2 bases stayed unmatched. The chain's CDR3 is CASGQGGSGNTIYF. In nucleotides, the CDR3 is TGTGCCAGCGGACAGGGGGGATCTGGAAACACCATATATTTT.